This TCR beta chain was profiled in a study of blood T cell repertoires in COVID-19. TCRdb's copy holds only in-frame clones and misses some; the assay was immunoSEQ multiplex PCR. In the table there are around 270,000 clones, approximately 86% of which are singletons. Germline loops: CDR1 SNHLY, CDR2 FYNNEI. Trimming removed 0 bases from V and 8 bases from J, with 20 bases in between. CDR3 size: 17 residues. The V call is TRBV2, the J call TRBJ1-5; D is uncertain. The specimen sequenced was peripheral blood. This TCR came from a woman in her fifties or sixties with COVID-19, enrolled during active disease. For the CDR3, the DNA is TGTGCCAGCAGTGAAGCCTCATGGCCTCCTTGGAGGGAGCCCCAGCATTTT. It specifies CASSEASWPPWREPQHF. Full variable domain (remainder filled in from reference TRBV2 and TRBJ1-5): EPEVTQTPSHQVTQMGQEVILRCVPISNHLYFYWYRQILGQKVEFLVSFYNNEISEKSEIFDDQFSVERPDGSNFTLKIRSTKLEDSAMYFCASSEASWPPWREPQHFGDGTRLSIL.